This T cell receptor beta chain derives from a study of cytomegalovirus exposure and HLA in healthy donors. It was with 60 Vbeta and 13 Jbeta primers that the PCR ran. Data came from immunoSEQ multiplex PCR; TCRdb stores just in-frame clones and leaves some out. The data hold approximately 220,000 clones, with 82% observed a single time. Trimming stripped 4 bases from V and 4 bases from J, with 18 bases between. The CDR3 is 16 amino acids. Germline V gives CDR1 SGHDT, CDR2 YYEEEE. The clonotype originates from a man aged 35 to 55 in good health and CMV-seropositive. The chain carries TRBV5-6 and TRBJ1-5; a possible D gene is TRBD1 (5 bases). The sample comprised PBMCs. CDR3 sequence: CASSPQRGVGNQPQHF. The CDR3 DNA reads TGTGCCAGCAGCCCCCAACGGGGGGTAGGTAATCAGCCCCAGCATTTT.